The 9 T cell receptor beta chains below were found in one sample sequenced in a study of blood T cells in healthy people across ages. The authors ran a second PCR of about 7 to 11 cycles using a sample-barcoded 5' primer and a J-beta primer mix. TCRdb reprocessed the 5' RACE reads via MiXCR and lists one record per CDR3 protein. Of 650,000 or so distinct CDR3 sequences in the sample, roughly half were seen once. The specimen was blood. Receptor source: a woman aged 80 or over in good health.

This clonotype was detected only a few times. The chain recombines TRBV5-1 with TRBJ2-2, with D possibly TRBD2 on 6 matching bases. The CDR3 loop spans 15 amino acids. Per the germline V gene, CDR1 is SGHRS and CDR2 is YFSETQ. V shed 2 bases and J shed 4 bases, with 12 bases lying between them. CDR3 in DNA: TGCGCCAGCAGCTTTAGGAGGGAGATCACCGGGGAGCTGTTTTTT. It codes for CASSFRREITGELFF.

This rearrangement joins TRBV7-6 to TRBJ2-2, with D maybe TRBD2 (6 bases). This CDR3 is built from 16 residues. CDR1 is SGHVS and CDR2 is FNYEAQ in the germline V gene. Trimming pared 4 bases from V and 2 bases from J, leaving 14 bases between. CDR3 DNA sequence: TGTGCCAGCAGCTCAACGGGACTCCTCAACACCGGGGAGCTGTTTTTT. As protein: CASSSTGLLNTGELFF.

This clonotype is a singleton in its sample. The J gene is TRBJ2-4, the V gene TRBV4-1; maybe TRBD1 (5 bases). The DNA end lines up better with TRBJ2-7; the J call may be wrong. The germline V gene has CDR1 MGHRA and CDR2 YSYEKL. The CDR3 runs 15 residues. As DNA, the CDR3 is TGCGCCAGCAGCCTGTTGGCGACAGTCTCCTACGAGCAGTACTTC. Its translation: CASSLLATVSYEQYF.

This clonotype was seen a single time. The rearrangement joins TRBV29-1 to TRBJ2-5; D uncertain. The V gene lost 1 base and the J gene lost 2 bases, with 8 bases spanning the gap. Germline CDR1 reads SQVTM; CDR2 reads ANQGSEA. The CDR3 has 13 amino acids. The CDR3 DNA reads as TGCAGCGTTGAAGCTCAAAATCAAGAGACCCAGTACTTC. Amino acids: CSVEAQNQETQYF.

This chain links TRBV3-1 with TRBJ2-2; D is unresolved. This CDR3 is built from 13 residues. V lost 2 bases, J lost 6 bases, and 7 bases lay in between. From germline, CDR1 is LGHDT and CDR2 YNNKEL (reference sequence). The CDR3 bases are TGTGCCAGCAGCCAACCTGGTGCCGGGGAGCTGTTTTTT. Its protein is CASSQPGAGELFF.

This clonotype has more than one count but fewer than ten. J is TRBJ1-4 and V is TRBV7-9; D gene ambiguous. Trimming took off 1 base at V and 0 bases at J, with 6 bases between the two ends. The CDR3 loop spans 15 amino acids. From germline, CDR1 is SEHNR and CDR2 FQNEAQ (reference sequence). For the CDR3, the DNA is TGTGCCAGCAGCTTAGAAAGTGCAACTAATGAAAAACTGTTTTTT. Translation gives CASSLESATNEKLFF.

The genes are TRBV4-1 and TRBJ2-7, with D uncertain. The V end lost 3 bases, the J end lost 1 base, and 7 bases lay between the germline ends. The CDR3 is 13 amino acids. Germline values: CDR1 MGHRA, CDR2 YSYEKL. CDR3 in DNA: TGCGCCAGCAGCCACGAACAGTCCTACGAGCAGTACTTC. The encoded protein is CASSHEQSYEQYF.

DNA for the CDR3: TGTGCCAGCAGCCCCGGGGACGGGGGCAATCAGCCCCAGCATTTT. Protein: CASSPGDGGNQPQHF. The chain carries TRBV7-9 and TRBJ1-5; tentative D call: TRBD1 (5 bases). CDR1 is SEHNR and CDR2 is FQNEAQ in the germline V gene (reference sequence). V was pared by 5 bases and J by 2 bases, with 13 bases between. This CDR3 region has 15 residues.

Many counts were recorded for this clonotype. The V and J genes are TRBV9 and TRBJ2-3; D perhaps matches TRBD2 (7 bases). V gave up 4 bases and J gave up 2 bases, with 20 bases separating them. Germline V gene sequence: CDR1 SGDLS, CDR2 YYNGEE. The CDR3 has 17 amino acids. The DNA of the CDR3 is TGTGCCAGCAGCCCCTGGGAGGGGGGGAGAGTCACAGATACGCAGTATTTT. This gives the protein CASSPWEGGRVTDTQYF.